This T cell receptor beta chain was recorded in a study of breast tumors, draining lymph nodes, adjacent tissues. Whole-study results and caveats: Tumor T cell lymph node origin was a supported hypothesis, not proven. Tumors had less TCR diversity than lymph nodes, more than nontumor tissue.

A single record per CDR3 protein comes from TCRdb applying MiXCR to the multiplex PCR reads. In the table there are 150,000 to 200,000 distinct CDR3 sequences, approximately 33% of which are singletons. Germline CDR1 is MNHNY and CDR2 is SVGAGI (reference sequence). V shed 7 bases, J shed 8 bases, and the junction held 13 bases outside the gene matches. There are 14 residues in the CDR3. Breast cancer patients provided tissue from their axillary draining lymph nodes. For this clonotype: Antigen specificity is unknown.

The TCR was taken from a female donor with breast cancer. Some clones in this sample may be carry-over from other donors' samples. The genes are TRBV6-6 and TRBJ2-7, with 8 bases lining up with TRBD1. Material for sequencing was axillary lymph node tissue. CDR3 DNA sequence: TGTGCCAGCACCCAACAACTAGGACAGGGCAAGCAGTACTTC. Translation: CASTQQLGQGKQYF.